The 20 T cell receptor beta chains below all came from one sample that was sequenced in a study of blood T cell repertoires in COVID-19. This table comes from immunoSEQ multiplex PCR, and its TCRdb copy is limited to in-frame clones, with some not included. The sample has roughly 260,000 clones, about nine tenths seen once; the top ten hold over 7.5%. The sequencing input was peripheral blood. The receptors were sampled from a man in his forties or fifties who had recovered from COVID-19.

The V and J genes are TRBV9 and TRBJ2-2, with TRBD1 identical over 7 bases. The CDR3 has 14 amino acids. V dropped 1 base and J dropped 8; count of bases not matched to a gene: 5. Per the germline V gene, CDR1 is SGDLS and CDR2 is YYNGEE. The CDR3 region is CASSVRDSSGELFF. The CDR3 coding sequence is TGTGCCAGCAGCGTACGGGACAGTTCAGGGGAGCTGTTTTTT.

This chain joins TRBV10-1 and TRBJ1-5; 8 bases line up with TRBD1. The length of the CDR3 is 12 residues. Germline V gene sequence: CDR1 WNHNN, CDR2 SYGVQD (reference sequence). The V segment lost 7 bases and the J segment 6 bases; nucleotides outside the gene matches: 2. The CDR3 DNA is TGCGCCAGCAACAGGGGGGGTCAGCCCCAGCATTTT. Amino acid sequence: CASNRGGQPQHF.

The chain uses TRBV18 and TRBJ2-6; tentatively, D is TRBD2 (7 bases). The V gene's germline CDR1 is KGHSH and CDR2 LQKENI. Deletions cut 2 bases from V and 3 bases from J, with 14 bases between. This CDR3 region has 17 residues. This CDR3 reads CASSPLRGRGGANVLTF. The CDR3 coding sequence is TGTGCCAGCTCACCATTGCGGGGGCGCGGTGGGGCCAACGTCCTGACTTTC.

V gene TRBV5-4 combines with J gene TRBJ2-7; D possibly corresponds to TRBD2 (6 bases). Germline values: CDR1 SGHNT, CDR2 YYREEE (reference sequence). Trimming removed 3 bases at V and 1 base at J, with 11 bases between. The CDR3 is 14 amino acids. The CDR3 DNA follows: TGTGCCAGCAGCTCAGATAGCGGATCCTACGAGCAGTACTTC. It codes for CASSSDSGSYEQYF.

V and J are TRBV19 and TRBJ1-2; D remains ambiguous. CDR3 size: 13 residues. Per the germline V gene, CDR1 is LNHDA and CDR2 is SQIVND (reference sequence). V lost 3 bases, J lost 2 bases, and 7 bases lay in between. The CDR3 is CASSIPGNYGYTF. The CDR3 DNA follows: TGTGCCAGTAGTATCCCAGGAAACTATGGCTACACCTTC.

V usage is TRBV20-1 and J usage is TRBJ2-3; D is uncertain. This CDR3 has 11 amino acids. The ends were cut back, 3 bases at V and 6 bases at J, with 7 bases in the middle. CDR1 is DFQATT and CDR2 is SNEGSKA in the germline V gene (reference sequence). This chain's CDR3 is CSARSGDTQYF. Here the CDR3 DNA reads TGCAGTGCTAGGTCCGGGGATACGCAGTATTTT.

V gene TRBV7-9 combines with J gene TRBJ1-5; 9 nucleotides match TRBD1. The germline V gene has CDR1 SEHNR and CDR2 FQNEAQ (reference sequence). The CDR3 loop spans 17 amino acids. The V gene end was trimmed by 5 bases and the J gene end by 2 bases; junction bases not matched to a gene: 10. This CDR3 reads CASSPGGTGKGNQPQHF. The CDR3 region has the DNA TGTGCCAGCAGCCCCGGGGGGACAGGGAAGGGCAATCAGCCCCAGCATTTT.

The genes are TRBV4-1 and TRBJ2-7, with 14 bases fitting TRBD2. V trimming: 1 base; J trimming: 5 bases; junction bases outside the gene matches: 1. The CDR3 covers 15 residues. Per the germline V gene, CDR1 is MGHRA and CDR2 is YSYEKL. The CDR3 here is CASSQGLAGGDEQYF. Here the CDR3 DNA reads TGCGCCAGCAGCCAAGGACTAGCGGGAGGGGACGAGCAGTACTTC.

The V gene is TRBV5-8, the J gene TRBJ2-1, with D possibly TRBD2 on 6 matching bases. Looked up from germline, CDR1 is SGHTS and CDR2 is YDEGEE. Trimming left V 4 bases short and J 6 bases short, with 23 bases between. The CDR3 is 17 amino acids. For the CDR3, the DNA is TGTGCCAGCAGCCGGGTTCCGACTAGTACGTCTGGCAATGAGCAGTTCTTC. Encoded protein: CASSRVPTSTSGNEQFF.

The chain links TRBV7-6 to TRBJ2-3; 9 bases fit TRBD2. V lost 4 bases to trimming and J lost 0 bases; unmatched junction nucleotides: 11. Germline CDR1 is SGHVS and CDR2 is FNYEAQ. The CDR3 consists of 18 residues. The CDR3 DNA sequence: TGTGCCAGCAGCTCCCGGAGCGGGGGGTCTACTAGCACAGATACGCAGTATTTT. As protein: CASSSRSGGSTSTDTQYF.

This sequence joins TRBV7-7 and TRBJ2-5, with TRBD1 matching 8 bases. CDR3 length: 15 residues. The germline CDR1 and CDR2 sequences are SSHAT and FNYEAQ (reference sequence). V lost 5 bases to trimming and J lost 2 bases; unmatched junction nucleotides: 7. The CDR3 protein is CASSLGTGSQETQYF. The CDR3 coding sequence is TGTGCCAGCAGCCTAGGGACAGGTAGTCAAGAGACCCAGTACTTC.

This chain joins TRBV18 and TRBJ2-4; D unclear. CDR3 length: 14 residues. In germline, CDR1 is KGHSH, CDR2 LQKENI. The V end lost 0 bases, the J end lost 5 bases, and 8 bases lay between the germline ends. Written as DNA, the CDR3 is TGTGCCAGCTCACCACCTCAGGCAGAAAACATTCAGTACTTC. This encodes CASSPPQAENIQYF.

V and J are TRBV4-1 and TRBJ2-7; 10 nucleotides agree with TRBD2. J lost 3 bases, V lost 1 base, and 3 bases had no gene match. CDR3 length equals 15 residues. Germline loops: CDR1 MGHRA, CDR2 YSYEKL. Here the CDR3 DNA reads TGCGCCAGCAGCCAAGTGATAGCGGGGGGCTACGAGCAGTACTTC. This gives the protein CASSQVIAGGYEQYF.

The rearrangement uses TRBV7-3 and TRBJ2-1; D gene uncertain. Trimming left V 5 bases short and J 0 bases short, with 17 bases between. The germline CDR1 and CDR2 sequences are SGHTA and FQGTGA. The CDR3 contains 17 residues. This chain's CDR3 is CASSPIPRFSSYNEQFF. Here the CDR3 DNA reads TGTGCCAGCAGCCCTATCCCCCGGTTTAGCTCCTACAATGAGCAGTTCTTC. The variable domain in full, with the rest retrieved from reference TRBV7-3 and TRBJ2-1, is GAGVSQTPSNKVTEKGKYVELRCDPISGHTALYWYRQSLGQGPEFLIYFQGTGAADDSGLPNDRFFAVRPEGSVSTLKIQRTERGDSAVYLCASSPIPRFSSYNEQFFGPGTRLTVL.

This clone was observed once. This chain joins TRBV4-3 and TRBJ2-5, with D possibly matching TRBD1 (5 bases). CDR3 length: 14 amino acids. Trimming stripped 4 bases from V and 5 bases from J, with 14 bases between. Per the germline V gene, CDR1 is LGHNA and CDR2 is YSLEER. The CDR3: CASSPVGAGETQYF. CDR3 DNA sequence: TGCGCCAGCAGCCCCGTAGGGGCAGGGGAGACCCAGTACTTC.

The chain recombines TRBV15 with TRBJ1-6; D gene ambiguous. Germline CDR1 is LNHNV and CDR2 is YYDKDF (reference sequence). The V gene lost 1 base and the J gene lost 11 bases, with 15 bases spanning the gap. The CDR3 spans 15 residues. This chain's CDR3 is CATSRAGRDAPPLHF. The CDR3 DNA sequence: TGTGCCACCAGCAGAGCCGGCCGGGATGCCCCACCCCTCCACTTT.

The chain uses TRBV13 and TRBJ2-5, with 10 positions matching TRBD2. The V gene's germline CDR1 is PRHDT and CDR2 FYEKMQ (reference sequence). The CDR3 has 15 amino acids. J gave up 5 bases and V 5 bases, and 8 bases lay outside the gene matches. The CDR3 sequence is CASSPRKRGGETQYF. DNA for the CDR3: TGTGCCAGCAGCCCGAGGAAGCGGGGGGGGGAGACCCAGTACTTC.

This chain connects TRBV15 to TRBJ2-3; TRBD2 aligns across 10 bases. Germline V CDR1 and CDR2: LNHNV, YYDKDF (reference sequence). V shed 2 bases and J 3 bases; nucleotides not matched to a gene: 8. This CDR3 has 17 residues. CDR3 loop: CATSRRTSGIGTDTQYF. The CDR3 bases are TGTGCCACCAGCAGACGAACTAGCGGGATCGGAACAGATACGCAGTATTTT.

The chain joins TRBV29-1 to TRBJ2-3, with 9 positions matching TRBD2. There are 13 residues in the CDR3. Trimming took 7 bases from V and 2 from J; bases not matched to a gene: 4. From germline, CDR1 is SQVTM and CDR2 ANQGSEA. The CDR3 spells CSAPGLATDTQYF. CDR3 DNA: TGCAGCGCCCCGGGACTAGCCACAGATACGCAGTATTTT.

This clone was counted a single time. The CDR3 protein is CASSFSGKDGQETQYF. The CDR3 nucleotides read TGCGCCAGCAGCTTTAGCGGGAAAGATGGCCAAGAGACCCAGTACTTC. This chain uses TRBV5-1 with TRBJ2-5; 8 bases fit TRBD2. This CDR3 has 16 amino acids. Germline V gene lookup returns CDR1 SGHRS and CDR2 YFSETQ. Trimming removed 2 bases from V and 1 base from J; junction bases left unmatched: 7.